Below are 25 T cell receptor beta chains sequenced from a single sample in a study of shared T cell receptors in the human thymus. Data came from immunoSEQ multiplex PCR; TCRdb stores just in-frame clones and leaves some out. Of some 700,000 clones listed, around nine tenths are singletons. These data were also filed under a second study, of human thymus T cells.

Sequenced input: thymocytes. The receptors shown here come from a boy in the first two years of life with a congenital heart defect.

CDR3 DNA: TGCGCCAGCAGCTTCCGAGAAAACTATGGCTACACCTTC. It specifies CASSFRENYGYTF. The gene calls are TRBV5-1 and TRBJ1-2; no clear D. Deletions cut 2 bases from V and 2 bases from J, with 7 bases between. From germline, CDR1 is SGHRS and CDR2 YFSETQ. The CDR3 consists of 13 residues.

The chain links TRBV21-1 to TRBJ2-5; the tabulated D call, TRBD2, remains unverified against the DNA. TRBV21-1 is assigned pseudogene status. This CDR3 comprises 20 residues. DNA for the CDR3: TGTGCCAGCAGCCCCCGGACAGGGACTAGCGGGAGGGAGATGGGAGAGACCCAGTACTTC. This codes for CASSPRTGTSGREMGETQYF.

The rearrangement uses TRBV7-2 and TRBJ1-5; maybe TRBD1 (6 bases). The CDR3 length is 14 residues. Trimming removed 5 bases from V and 4 bases from J, with 12 bases in between. In germline, CDR1 is SGHTA, CDR2 FQGNSA. CDR3 nucleotide sequence: TGTGCCAGCAGCATACATACAGGGAATCAGCCCCAGCATTTT. This codes for CASSIHTGNQPQHF.

This sequence joins TRBV15 and TRBJ2-7; 10 bases are a match to TRBD2. CDR1 and CDR2 (germline): LNHNV, YYDKDF (reference sequence). This CDR3 region has 15 residues. V lost 0 bases, J lost 5 bases, and 4 bases stayed unmatched. The CDR3 DNA follows: TGTGCCACCAGCAGAGATGGCCTAGCGGGAGACGAGCAGTACTTC. Translating it yields CATSRDGLAGDEQYF.

The chain joins TRBV15 to TRBJ1-5; a possible D gene is TRBD1 (6 bases). The CDR3 has 16 residues. CDR1 is LNHNV and CDR2 is YYDKDF in the germline V gene (reference sequence). V dropped 0 bases and J dropped 5 bases, with 14 bases sitting between them. The CDR3 DNA sequence: TGTGCCACCAGCAGAGACCATAAAAGGGGGTATCAGCCCCAGCATTTT. It yields the protein CATSRDHKRGYQPQHF.

A few counts support this clone. The rearrangement uses TRBV19 and TRBJ2-7, with a possible D match to TRBD2 (5 bases). Germline V gene sequence: CDR1 LNHDA, CDR2 SQIVND (reference sequence). The CDR3 length is 13 residues. Trimming left V 4 bases short and J 2 bases short, with 9 bases between. The CDR3 nucleotides read TGTGCCAGTAGTACCGGACTTCCCTACGAGCAGTACTTC. Encoded protein: CASSTGLPYEQYF.

The V gene is TRBV18, the J gene TRBJ2-7, with 7 bases identical to TRBD2. The CDR3 has 17 amino acids. The germline CDR1 and CDR2 sequences are KGHSH and LQKENI. J was trimmed by 3 bases and V by 3 bases; bases with no gene match: 14. CDR3 protein: CASSPPARLATFYEQYF. CDR3 bases: TGTGCCAGCTCACCTCCCGCCCGACTAGCCACTTTCTACGAGCAGTACTTC.

The V call is TRBV4-3, the J call TRBJ1-5; 10 bases match TRBD1. The germline V gene has CDR1 LGHNA and CDR2 YSLEER. Trimming at V came to 0 bases and at J to 5 bases, leaving 4 bases not matched to a gene. This CDR3 has 16 residues. The CDR3 reads CASSQDRGQGHQPQHF. DNA for the CDR3: TGCGCCAGCAGCCAAGACCGGGGACAGGGGCATCAGCCCCAGCATTTT.

This sequence joins TRBV29-1 and TRBJ2-5; 7 nucleotides match TRBD2. J was trimmed by 5 bases and V by 4 bases; bases with no gene match: 4. Per germline, CDR1 SQVTM and CDR2 ANQGSEA. The CDR3 loop spans 12 amino acids. The CDR3 coding sequence is TGCAGCGTTGGTACTAGCGCGGAGACCCAGTACTTC. It codes for CSVGTSAETQYF.

The chain carries TRBV28 and TRBJ2-7, with 7 bases that match TRBD2. With 7 bases clipped from V and 2 bases from J, the junction kept 11 bases outside the gene matches. This CDR3 is built from 15 residues. The V gene's germline CDR1 is MDHEN and CDR2 SYDVKM. CDR3 sequence reads: CASNEAGALPYEQYF. The CDR3 DNA is TGTGCCAGCAACGAGGCGGGAGCCCTACCCTACGAGCAGTACTTC.

This sequence joins TRBV13 and TRBJ2-2; 7 bases map to TRBD1. This CDR3 region has 14 residues. V dropped 5 bases and J dropped 3; count of bases not matched to a gene: 3. Germline V lookup: CDR1 PRHDT, CDR2 FYEKMQ (reference sequence). This CDR3 reads CASSRDRYTGELFF. The CDR3 DNA reads TGTGCCAGCAGCAGGGACAGATACACCGGGGAGCTGTTTTTT.

Only a few counts were recorded for this clone. This chain uses TRBV28 with TRBJ1-3; no firm D call. Germline V lookup: CDR1 MDHEN, CDR2 SYDVKM. With 9 bases removed from V and 2 bases from J, the gap between germline ends came to 14 bases. The CDR3 consists of 14 residues. The DNA of the CDR3 is TGTGCCAGTTCACCTCCGGGGACTGGAAACACCATATATTTT. Translating it yields CASSPPGTGNTIYF.

CDR3: CASSWGEKQYF. CDR3 DNA sequence: TGTGCCAGCAGTTGGGGGGAAAAGCAGTACTTC. The chain recombines TRBV6-6 with TRBJ2-7; perhaps TRBD2 as D (6 bases). Between the trimmed V and J ends, which lost 4 bases and 8 bases, there was a span of 9 bases. The CDR3 extends over 11 amino acids. Germline CDR1 MNHNY, CDR2 SVGAGI (reference sequence).

The chain recombines TRBV11-3 with TRBJ2-7, with 7 bases fitting TRBD1. Trimming at V came to 5 bases and at J to 2 bases, leaving 3 bases not matched to a gene. The CDR3 has 13 residues. Germline lookup yields CDR1 SGHNT and CDR2 YENEEA. The CDR3: CASSPGQTYEQYF. CDR3 DNA: TGTGCCAGCAGCCCGGGACAGACCTACGAGCAGTACTTC.

This clone was detected only a few times. The chain employs TRBV27 and TRBJ2-2, with 12 positions matching TRBD1. Germline V gene lookup returns CDR1 MNHEY and CDR2 SMNVEV (reference sequence). Trimming at V came to 3 bases and at J to 7 bases, leaving 6 bases not matched to a gene. There are 16 residues in the CDR3. In nucleotides, the CDR3 is TGTGCCAGCAGTTTTGGGGACAGGGGGCATGACGGGGAGCTGTTTTTT. Protein: CASSFGDRGHDGELFF.

In this sample, this clone turned up a few times. The genes are TRBV4-2 and TRBJ2-7, with D perhaps matching TRBD2 (7 bases). Per germline, CDR1 LGHNA and CDR2 YNFKEQ. The CDR3 loop spans 16 amino acids. The V end was cut by 0 bases, the J end by 3 bases, with 15 bases between. The CDR3 loop reads CASSQDGGEGVYEQYF. The CDR3 DNA reads TGTGCCAGCAGCCAAGATGGGGGGGAGGGGGTCTACGAGCAGTACTTC.

This chain uses TRBV29-1 with TRBJ2-3, with 7 bases fitting TRBD2. Losses at the gene ends were 1 base for V and 6 bases for J; bases not matched to a gene: 10. This CDR3 is 15 amino acids long. CDR1 is SQVTM and CDR2 is ANQGSEA in the germline V gene. The CDR3 here is CSVEGGSGPRDTQYF. The CDR3 coding sequence is TGCAGCGTTGAAGGGGGTAGCGGGCCACGGGATACGCAGTATTTT.

This chain connects TRBV5-1 to TRBJ2-2; 9 bases fit TRBD1. The CDR3 is 18 amino acids. In germline, CDR1 is SGHRS, CDR2 YFSETQ. V was clipped by 1 base and J by 2 bases; unmatched bases: 9. The CDR3 loop reads CASSLPKSGQGNTGELFF. Here the CDR3 DNA reads TGCGCCAGCAGCTTGCCAAAATCGGGACAGGGAAACACCGGGGAGCTGTTTTTT. The entire variable domain, with the rest obtained from reference TRBV5-1 and TRBJ2-2, is as follows: KAGVTQTPRYLIKTRGQQVTLSCSPISGHRSVSWYQQTPGQGLQFLFEYFSETQRNKGNFPGRFSGRQFSNSRSEMNVSTLELGDSALYLCASSLPKSGQGNTGELFFGEGSRLTVL.

This chain links TRBV25-1 with TRBJ1-1, with 12 positions matching TRBD1. After removal of 8 bases from V and 2 bases from J, the junction contained 3 bases not matched to a gene. The CDR3 consists of 14 residues. Germline V gives CDR1 MGHDK, CDR2 SYGVNS. CDR3 residues: CASGDRGLNTEAFF. In nucleotides, the CDR3 is TGTGCCAGCGGGGACAGGGGGCTTAACACTGAAGCTTTCTTT.

The chain uses TRBV2 and TRBJ1-4; TRBD1 aligns across 8 bases. V gave up 6 bases and J gave up 7 bases; unmatched junction bases: 1. This CDR3 is built from 12 residues. Germline V gene data show CDR1 as SNHLY and CDR2 as FYNNEI. CDR3 in DNA: TGTGCCAGCAGAGGACAGGGTGAAAAACTGTTTTTT. Translated: CASRGQGEKLFF.

The rearrangement uses TRBV4-1 and TRBJ2-1; D perhaps matches TRBD1 (6 bases). The V end was cut by 3 bases, the J end by 0 bases, with 15 bases between. This CDR3 is built from 17 residues. Germline assignment: CDR1 MGHRA and CDR2 YSYEKL. CDR3 bases: TGCGCCAGCAGCCACCCCGGACAGTGGAGCTCCTACAATGAGCAGTTCTTC. Translating it yields CASSHPGQWSSYNEQFF.

The V call is TRBV7-9, the J call TRBJ2-5, with 9 bases that match TRBD1. The CDR3 covers 18 residues. Germline V gene data show CDR1 as SEHNR and CDR2 as FQNEAQ (reference sequence). The trim removed 4 bases at V and 4 bases at J, leaving 16 bases unmatched. CDR3 DNA sequence: TGTGCCAGCAGCTCCCTAGCCCTCGGGACAGGGAGGACAGAGACCCAGTACTTC. Translation: CASSSLALGTGRTETQYF.

This chain connects TRBV29-1 to TRBJ2-7; no clear D. The germline CDR1 and CDR2 sequences are SQVTM and ANQGSEA. V gave up 5 bases and J gave up 0 bases, with 11 bases separating them. CDR3 size: 13 residues. The CDR3 DNA is TGCAGCGTTTTAAGCGCCTCCTCCTACGAGCAGTACTTC. This encodes CSVLSASSYEQYF.

This chain uses TRBV9 with TRBJ2-1; D unclear. The CDR3 totals 14 residues. Trimming took 3 bases from V and 9 from J, leaving 16 bases between them. Germline CDR1 and CDR2: SGDLS and YYNGEE. The CDR3 spells CASSALVWCGEQFF. CDR3 nucleotide sequence: TGTGCCAGCAGCGCCCTGGTGTGGTGCGGTGAGCAGTTCTTC. Drawing the rest from reference TRBV9 and TRBJ2-1, the complete variable domain is DSGVTQTPKHLITATGQRVTLRCSPRSGDLSVYWYQQSLDQGLQFLIQYYNGEERAKGNILERFSAQQFPDLHSELNLSSLELGDSALYFCASSALVWCGEQFFGPGTRLTVL.

The chain links TRBV5-4 to TRBJ2-5, with D possibly being TRBD1 (6 bases). Trimming pared 0 bases from V and 5 bases from J, leaving 17 bases between. Germline CDR1 and CDR2: SGHNT and YYREEE (reference sequence). The CDR3 covers 16 residues. The CDR3 nucleotides read TGTGCCAGCAGCTTGGAAGGACAGCCGGGTCGGGAGACCCAGTACTTC. It yields the protein CASSLEGQPGRETQYF. Full variable domain (rest looked up from reference TRBV5-4 and TRBJ2-5): ETGVTQSPTHLIKTRGQQVTLRCSSQSGHNTVSWYQQALGQGPQFIFQYYREEENGRGNFPPRFSGLQFPNYSSELNVNALELDDSALYLCASSLEGQPGRETQYFGPGTRLLVL.